Listed below are T cell receptor beta chains from one sample, sequenced in a study of human T cells and chemical hapten exposure. MiXCR, run by TCRdb on the RACE reads, gives a single entry per CDR3 protein. The table shows some 380,000 distinct CDR3 sequences, with 4.8% occurring only once. The source material was whole blood, sampled in connection with sensitization to the hapten diphenylcyclopropenone (DPC). The origin of the receptors is a woman aged 50 to 60 with alopecia areata. Some clones in this sample may be carry-over from other donors' samples. The CDR3 runs from the conserved cysteine through the conserved F or W. A D gene is named only where the DNA matches it firmly. Expanded clones are given a class, and other clones once, few, many or no size at all.

V	D	J	size	CDR3	DNA
TRBV28	-	TRBJ1-5	few	CASSLDGPGSPQHF	TGTGCCAGCAGTCTGGACGGCCCAGGTAGTCCCCAGCATTTT
TRBV12-3/TRBV12-4	-	TRBJ2-3	-	CASSLTTGLWSDTQYF	TGTGCCAGCAGTTTGACGACGGGCCTATGGTCCGATACGCAGTATTTT
TRBV29-1	-	TRBJ2-5	many	CSAGTGYF	TGCAGCGCTGGGACTGGGTACTTC
TRBV5-1	-	TRBJ1-2	few	CASSLDPGNYGYTF	TGCGCCAGCAGCTTGGATCCGGGTAACTATGGCTACACCTTC
TRBV5-6	-	TRBJ1-2	many	CASSLDRERFDYGYTF	TGTGCCAGCAGCTTGGACAGGGAAAGATTCGACTATGGCTACACCTTC
TRBV20-1	TRBD1	TRBJ1-1	-	CSAGTGDTEAFF	TGCAGTGCGGGAACAGGGGACACTGAAGCTTTCTTT
TRBV12-3/TRBV12-4	TRBD1	TRBJ1-5	many	CASRLTGGNQPQHF	TGTGCCAGCAGGCTGACAGGGGGCAATCAGCCCCAGCATTTT
TRBV13	-	TRBJ2-6	many	CASSLGGPGANVLTF	TGTGCCAGCAGCTTAGGGGGGCCGGGGGCCAACGTCCTGACTTTC
TRBV27	TRBD2	TRBJ2-7	many	CASSLRPQITAGWSYEQYF	TGTGCCAGCAGTTTAAGACCCCAGATAACAGCGGGATGGTCCTACGAGCAGTACTTC
TRBV28	TRBD2	TRBJ2-1	few	CASSLSSGSPGFF	TGTGCCAGCAGTTTATCTAGCGGGAGCCCCGGGTTCTTC
TRBV7-2	-	TRBJ1-6	many	CASSRATGNSPLHF	TGTGCCAGCAGCCGGGCCACGGGGAATTCACCCCTCCACTTT
TRBV4-2	TRBD2	TRBJ2-4	few	CASSQDRSGGLKNIQYF	TGTGCCAGCAGCCAAGATAGATCGGGAGGTCTTAAAAACATTCAGTACTTC
TRBV6-5	-	TRBJ1-3	few	CASSYRPTAGNRSHSGNTIYF	TGTGCCAGCAGTTACCGTCCAACGGCCGGAAACAGGAGTCACTCTGGAAACACCATATATTTT
TRBV5-1	-	TRBJ2-1	many	CASSPVLAPKNEQFF	TGCGCCAGCAGCCCCGTCCTAGCTCCTAAGAATGAGCAGTTCTTC
TRBV2	TRBD1	TRBJ1-5	many	CASSEQGAEIQPQHF	TGTGCCAGCAGTGAACAGGGGGCGGAAATTCAGCCCCAGCATTTT
TRBV10-3	-	TRBJ2-1	many	CAISWDVNEQFF	TGTGCCATCAGTTGGGACGTTAATGAGCAGTTCTTC
TRBV29-1	-	TRBJ2-5	few	CSAFDGGETQYF	TGCAGCGCTTTTGATGGAGGGGAGACCCAGTACTTC
TRBV7-2	TRBD1	TRBJ1-4	few	CASSLDQGGTNEKLFF	TGTGCCAGCAGCTTAGATCAGGGGGGTACTAATGAAAAACTGTTTTTT
TRBV20-1	-	TRBJ1-6	few	CSARMEYNSPLHF	TGCAGTGCTAGAATGGAGTATAATTCACCCCTCCACTTT
TRBV7-9	TRBD1	TRBJ2-7	many	CASSLPLDRGYEQYF	TGTGCCAGCAGCTTACCCCTAGACAGGGGATACGAGCAGTACTTC
TRBV3-1	TRBD2	TRBJ2-1	many	CASSQGIGRGTGGNEQFF	TGTGCCAGCAGCCAAGGCATCGGGCGGGGGACGGGAGGAAATGAGCAGTTCTTC
TRBV7-2	TRBD2	TRBJ2-1	many	CASSLQGSREGRDEQFF	TGTGCCAGCAGTCTGCAAGGTTCGAGGGAGGGCCGTGATGAGCAGTTCTTC
TRBV9	TRBD1	TRBJ2-7	-	CASSVAPDRPSYEQYF	TGTGCCAGCAGCGTAGCCCCGGACAGGCCATCCTACGAGCAGTACTTC
TRBV12-3/TRBV12-4	-	TRBJ1-4	many	CASGKYRRDEKLFF	TGTGCCAGCGGAAAATACAGGAGGGATGAAAAACTGTTTTTT
TRBV20-1	-	TRBJ2-7	few	CSASIETLSYEQYF	TGCAGTGCTAGCATCGAGACTCTCTCCTACGAGCAGTACTTC
TRBV6-1	-	TRBJ2-1	-	CASSALFGSYNEQFF	TGTGCCAGCAGTGCCCTGTTTGGCTCCTACAATGAGCAGTTCTTC
TRBV29-1	-	TRBJ1-1	many	CSVIGQTNTEAFF	TGCAGCGTTATTGGGCAGACGAACACTGAAGCTTTCTTT
TRBV27	-	TRBJ2-3	-	CASMSRSTDTQYF	TGTGCCAGCATGTCCAGAAGCACAGATACGCAGTATTTT